These T cell receptor beta chains were read from a single sample in a study of shared clonotypes between healthy human individuals. Here immunoSEQ multiplex PCR was the method, and the copy in TCRdb shows in-frame clones only, minus some. The sample gives roughly 1,000,000 clones, approximately 80% of which show up once; around 0.6% is in the top ten. Sequenced input: memory CD4+ T cells from PBMCs. The source is a man between 18 and 35 years old in good health. Some clones in this sample may be carry-over from other donors' samples. Both conserved end residues are part of each CDR3. Expanded clones are given a class, and other clones once, few, many or no size at all.

size	V	length	J	CDR3
.	TRBV28	12	TRBJ2-2	CASSLPPGELFF
.	TRBV10-2	11	TRBJ2-7	CASTGGGEQYF
few	TRBV9	14	TRBJ2-1	CASSVARSSNEQFF
.	TRBV7-2	14	TRBJ2-7	CASSTSGSIYEQYF
.	TRBV11-2	14	TRBJ2-7	CASSLSAGATEQYF
few	TRBV29-1	13	TRBJ1-1	CSVENSRNTEAFF
once	TRBV7-9	14	TRBJ2-3	CASSTRDRADTQYF
.	TRBV11-2	19	TRBJ2-7	CASRNNRGTSGSINHEQYF
few	TRBV30	16	TRBJ1-5	CAWSQRRRWGNQPQHF
.	TRBV10-2	14	TRBJ1-5	CASSGHPEDQPQHF
.	TRBV9	15	TRBJ2-2	CASSVDGRSTGELFF
.	TRBV11-3	15	TRBJ2-3	CASSTGGGGTDTQYF
few	TRBV30	12	TRBJ1-2	CAWSVPGYGYTF
.	TRBV5-1	17	TRBJ1-1	CASSLQGATLPNTEAFF
.	TRBV4-1	16	TRBJ2-1	CASSQGERASYNEQFF
.	TRBV28	12	TRBJ1-5	CASTGRDQPQHF
.	TRBV28	15	TRBJ1-1	CASSLPQGMNTEAFF
.	TRBV5-6	11	TRBJ2-3	CASSLLDTQYF
few	TRBV27	13	TRBJ1-3	CASSSLTAHTIYF
.	TRBV5-1	11	TRBJ2-3	CASSLADTQYF
.	TRBV11-2	16	TRBJ2-1	CASSLGSRGWDNEQFF
.	TRBV29-1	15	TRBJ2-2	CSVESSGLATGELFF
.	TRBV5-1	15	TRBJ2-1	CASSLEGLDNNEQFF
few	TRBV27	11	TRBJ1-5	CASGERQPQHF
.	TRBV2	14	TRBJ2-1	CASNLDIGEHEQFF
.	TRBV5-8	13	TRBJ2-7	CASSLIGASEQYF
.	TRBV30	15	TRBJ2-5	CAWSQGGGGRETQYF
.	TRBV9	13	TRBJ1-1	CASSVEESTEAFF
.	TRBV5-6	14	TRBJ1-4	CASSARGLGEKLFF
.	TRBV10-1	13	TRBJ1-2	CASGEQRVYGYTF
.	TRBV30	13	TRBJ2-3	CAWSRGAGDTQYF
few	TRBV5-1	15	TRBJ2-1	CASSLDSSGSSEQFF
.	TRBV19	14	TRBJ2-2	CASSRAVGTGELFF
.	TRBV4-1	14	TRBJ1-2	CASSQGQGTYGYTF
.	TRBV2	11	TRBJ2-7	CASSLNRGLYF
.	TRBV29-1	11	TRBJ2-1	CSVRLSDEQFF
few	TRBV23-1	13	TRBJ1-1	CASAYRVNTEAFF
.	TRBV9	14	TRBJ2-7	CASSGTSGPTKQYF
.	TRBV18	12	TRBJ2-5	CASSTFQETQYF
.	TRBV28	16	TRBJ1-5	CASSQMDRYSNQPQHF
.	TRBV7-9	14	TRBJ2-7	CASSPWTGAHEQYF
.	TRBV6-1	18	TRBJ2-1	CASSEPSRGQSSYNEQFF
.	TRBV4-1	16	TRBJ2-1	CASSPLAGVTYNEQFF
.	TRBV2	13	TRBJ2-1	CASSGPFPNEQFF
.	TRBV6-6	15	TRBJ1-1	CATSKPGGMNTEAFF
few	TRBV11-2	14	TRBJ1-1	CASSGRTGNTEAFF